These T cell receptor beta chains were read from a single sample in a study of cytomegalovirus exposure and HLA in healthy donors. Assay: immunoSEQ multiplex PCR; the TCRdb copy retains only in-frame clones and omits some. The sample shows 150,000 or so clones, roughly three quarters of them seen only once. The source material was PBMCs. The receptors originated from a man aged 25-45 years in good health and CMV-seropositive. CDR3s include the opening cysteine and the closing phenylalanine or tryptophan. A D gene is named only where the DNA matches it firmly. The size field is filled for only some rows; it gives once, few, many or a size class.

V	D	size	J	CDR3	DNA
TRBV9	TRBD2	-	TRBJ2-1	CASSVASLRGGNEQFF	TGTGCCAGCAGCGTAGCTTCTTTGCGGGGAGGGAATGAGCAGTTCTTC
TRBV2	-	once	TRBJ1-5	CASRLTEIYSNQPQHF	TGTGCCAGCAGGTTGACAGAAATTTATAGCAATCAGCCCCAGCATTTT
TRBV29-1	-	-	TRBJ2-7	CSVLGGVHSYEQYF	TGCAGCGTTCTCGGGGGAGTCCACTCCTACGAGCAGTACTTC
TRBV18	-	-	TRBJ2-1	CASSPPTSYNEQFF	TGTGCCAGCTCACCACCTACTAGCTACAATGAGCAGTTCTTC
TRBV27	TRBD1	-	TRBJ1-2	CASWGTGFHGYTF	TGTGCCAGCTGGGGGACAGGGTTTCATGGCTACACCTTC
TRBV2	TRBD1	-	TRBJ1-4	CASSEQGAGEKLFF	TGTGCCAGCAGTGAACAGGGGGCCGGTGAAAAACTGTTTTTT
TRBV2	TRBD2	-	TRBJ2-3	CASSESSGTDTQYF	TGTGCCAGCAGTGAATCTAGCGGGACAGATACGCAGTATTTT
TRBV9	TRBD1	once	TRBJ1-1	CASSPGTVEAFF	TGTGCCAGCAGCCCGGGGACAGTAGAAGCTTTCTTT
TRBV28	TRBD1	-	TRBJ1-6	CASTGWDRDDSPLHF	TGTGCCAGCACCGGATGGGACAGGGATGATTCACCCCTCCACTTT
TRBV28	-	-	TRBJ2-1	CASSGTGSSYNEQFF	TGTGCCAGCAGTGGTACAGGTAGCTCCTACAATGAGCAGTTCTTC
TRBV6-5	TRBD2	-	TRBJ2-1	CASGTTFNEQFF	TGTGCCAGCGGGACTACCTTCAATGAGCAGTTCTTC
TRBV7-3	-	-	TRBJ2-3	CASSLTEGGDTQYF	TGTGCCAGCAGCTTAACGGAGGGAGGAGATACGCAGTATTTT
TRBV7-2	-	-	TRBJ1-5	CASSLAGGNQPQHF	TGTGCCAGCAGCTTAGCAGGGGGCAATCAGCCCCAGCATTTT
TRBV10-2	-	-	TRBJ2-1	CASSETSEGEQFF	TGCGCCAGCAGTGAAACTTCCGAGGGAGAGCAGTTCTTC
TRBV9	TRBD1	-	TRBJ1-1	CASSPRPGQGDGMTTEAFF	TGTGCCAGCAGCCCCCGACCGGGACAGGGGGACGGTATGACCACTGAAGCTTTCTTT
TRBV5-1	-	-	TRBJ2-4	CASSFMGVDKNIQYF	TGCGCCAGCAGCTTTATGGGCGTGGACAAAAACATTCAGTACTTC
TRBV19	-	-	TRBJ1-5	CASSWAQGGNQPQHF	TGTGCCAGTAGTTGGGCACAGGGAGGCAATCAGCCCCAGCATTTT
TRBV10-1	-	-	TRBJ2-3	CASSEQMAAGDTQYF	TGCGCCAGCAGTGAGCAAATGGCGGCGGGGGATACGCAGTATTTT
TRBV7-8	-	-	TRBJ1-4	CATAKGSSREKLFF	TGTGCCACCGCCAAGGGGTCCAGTCGAGAAAAACTGTTTTTT
TRBV7-9	TRBD1	few	TRBJ1-1	CASSVGQGEAFF	TGTGCCAGCAGCGTCGGACAGGGTGAAGCTTTCTTT
TRBV11-2	-	-	TRBJ1-1	CASSPRSVSNTEAFF	TGTGCCAGCAGCCCCCGGTCTGTCTCGAACACTGAAGCTTTCTTT
TRBV21-1	-	few	TRBJ2-7	CASSHSYEQYF	TGTGCCAGCAGCCACTCCTACGAGCAGTACTTC
TRBV25-1	-	-	TRBJ1-3	CASSGQVPSGNTIYF	TGTGCCAGCAGTGGACAGGTGCCCTCTGGAAACACCATATATTTT
TRBV19	-	few	TRBJ1-1	CASTPWGRENTEAFF	TGTGCCAGTACCCCCTGGGGCAGGGAGAACACTGAAGCTTTCTTT
TRBV7-9	-	once	TRBJ2-1	CASSLAGDGVLGNEQFF	TGTGCCAGCAGCTTAGCGGGAGACGGTGTGTTAGGGAATGAGCAGTTCTTC
TRBV15	-	few	TRBJ1-1	CATSSRGFGTEAFF	TGTGCCACCAGCTCCAGGGGTTTCGGCACTGAAGCTTTCTTT
TRBV15	-	-	TRBJ1-3	CATSKTVSGNTIYF	TGTGCCACCTCCAAGACAGTCTCTGGAAACACCATATATTTT
TRBV2	-	-	TRBJ1-1	CASTLWGGVNTEAFF	TGTGCCAGCACCTTATGGGGGGGTGTGAACACTGAAGCTTTCTTT